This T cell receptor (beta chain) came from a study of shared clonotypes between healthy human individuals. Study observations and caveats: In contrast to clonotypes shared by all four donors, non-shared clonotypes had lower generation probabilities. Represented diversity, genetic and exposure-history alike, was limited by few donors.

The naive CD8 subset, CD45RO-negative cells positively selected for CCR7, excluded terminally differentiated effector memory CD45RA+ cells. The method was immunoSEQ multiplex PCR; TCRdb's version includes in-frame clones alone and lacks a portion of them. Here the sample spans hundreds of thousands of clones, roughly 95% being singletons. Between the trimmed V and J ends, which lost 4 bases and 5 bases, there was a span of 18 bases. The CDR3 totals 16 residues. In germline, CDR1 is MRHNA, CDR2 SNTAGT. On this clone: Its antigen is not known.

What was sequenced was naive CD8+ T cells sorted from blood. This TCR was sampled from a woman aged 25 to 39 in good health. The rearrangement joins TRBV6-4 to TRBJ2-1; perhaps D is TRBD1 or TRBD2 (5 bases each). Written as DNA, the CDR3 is TGTGCCAGCAGTGGCTCTTCCGAGGGCAGGGACAATGAGCAGTTCTTC. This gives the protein CASSGSSEGRDNEQFF.